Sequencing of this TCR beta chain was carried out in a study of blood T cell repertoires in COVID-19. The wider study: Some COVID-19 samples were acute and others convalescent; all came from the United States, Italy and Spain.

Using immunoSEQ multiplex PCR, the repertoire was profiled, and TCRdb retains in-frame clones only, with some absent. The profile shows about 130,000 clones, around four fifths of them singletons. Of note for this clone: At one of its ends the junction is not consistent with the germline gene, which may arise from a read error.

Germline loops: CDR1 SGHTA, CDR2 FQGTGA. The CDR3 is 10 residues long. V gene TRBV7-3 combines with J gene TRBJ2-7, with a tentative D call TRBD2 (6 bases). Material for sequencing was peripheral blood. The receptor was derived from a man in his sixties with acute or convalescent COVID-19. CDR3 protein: CAGSRYEQYF. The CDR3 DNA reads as TGCGCCGGGAGCCGGTACGAGCAGTACTTC.